Presented here are 30 T cell receptor beta chains from one specimen sequenced in a study of T cell responses to AZD1222 COVID-19 vaccine. Repertoires were generated with immunoSEQ multiplex PCR, while TCRdb's copy carries only in-frame clones and drops some. The table lists 85,000 to 130,000 clones, less than 90% of them singletons. The material was peripheral blood, obtained on day 0 of AZD1222 vaccination. The receptors were sampled from an adult in good health.

In DNA form, the CDR3 reads TGTGCCAGCAGTTACGACAGGGTGTCGAATGGCTACACCTTC. It codes for CASSYDRVSNGYTF. The rearrangement joins TRBV6-5 to TRBJ1-2; TRBD1 matches at 7 bases. CDR1 and CDR2 from the germline V gene are MNHEY and SVGAGI. The CDR3 is 14 residues long. V lost 2 bases to trimming and J lost 6 bases; unmatched junction nucleotides: 6.

Note on this clone: An end of the junction differs from the germline gene, which may be a read error. The rearrangement uses TRBV2 and TRBJ2-7; 9 bases fit TRBD1. This CDR3 has 13 amino acids. The V gene's germline CDR1 is SNHLY and CDR2 FYNNEI. CDR3 DNA: TGTGCCAGCAGGGCAGGACAGGGGATCCTACGGGACTTC. Residues: CASRAGQGILRDF.

V gene TRBV4-1 combines with J gene TRBJ1-1; no clear D gene. Per germline, CDR1 MGHRA and CDR2 YSYEKL. The length of the CDR3 is 14 residues. Between the trimmed V and J ends, which lost 4 bases and 3 bases, there was a span of 12 bases. The CDR3 sequence is CASSPRLGYTEAFF. The CDR3 region has the DNA TGCGCCAGCAGCCCTCGCCTGGGCTACACTGAAGCTTTCTTT.

The chain joins TRBV15 to TRBJ2-3; 9 nucleotides line up with TRBD1. CDR3 length: 14 amino acids. V lost 3 bases, J lost 5 bases, and 3 bases stayed unmatched. Germline V CDR1 and CDR2: LNHNV, YYDKDF (reference sequence). CDR3 sequence reads: CATSRGQGRDTQYF. CDR3 coding DNA: TGTGCCACCAGCAGGGGACAGGGCAGAGATACGCAGTATTTT.

Of note for this clone: Additional DNA sequences in this sample encode the identical CDR3. The genes are TRBV6-1 and TRBJ1-3; 11 bases line up with TRBD1. Losses at the gene ends were 3 bases for V and 4 bases for J; bases not matched to a gene: 5. This CDR3 spans 16 amino acids. Per the germline V gene, CDR1 is MNHNS and CDR2 is SASEGT. CDR3 coding DNA: TGTGCCAGCAGTGAGCCGGGACAGGGGGGCGGAAACACCATATATTTT. Translation: CASSEPGQGGGNTIYF.

The rearrangement uses TRBV11-3 and TRBJ2-3, with 8 bases lining up with TRBD2. V was pared by 0 bases and J by 1 base, with 0 bases of the junction left unmatched. Germline V gives CDR1 SGHNT, CDR2 YENEEA. The CDR3 has 15 amino acids. The CDR3 region is CASSLDSGGTDTQYF. The CDR3 coding sequence is TGTGCCAGCAGCTTAGATAGCGGGGGCACAGATACGCAGTATTTT.

V usage is TRBV6-5 and J usage is TRBJ2-1, with 11 bases that match TRBD2. The CDR3 has 15 amino acids. The germline V gene encodes CDR1 MNHEY and CDR2 SVGAGI. V was pared by 6 bases and J by 3 bases, with 4 bases of the junction left unmatched. The CDR3 DNA follows: TGTGCCAGCAGGATACTAGCGGGGGTCTACAATGAGCAGTTCTTC. Amino acids: CASRILAGVYNEQFF.

This clone appeared a single time. The rearrangement joins TRBV28 to TRBJ1-3; D not certain. Per the germline V gene, CDR1 is MDHEN and CDR2 is SYDVKM. The length of the CDR3 is 12 residues. Trimming took off 8 bases at V and 4 bases at J, with 9 bases between the two ends. For the CDR3, the DNA is TGTGCCAGCCGCGAGGCGGGAAACACCATATATTTT. It yields the protein CASREAGNTIYF.

The chain employs TRBV5-4 and TRBJ1-1; a possible D gene is TRBD1 (5 bases). Germline V gene sequence: CDR1 SGHNT, CDR2 YYREEE (reference sequence). The germline V and J ends were trimmed by 4 bases and 5 bases, with 9 bases remaining between them. The CDR3 covers 12 residues. CDR3 loop: CASSGGRTEAFF. The CDR3 DNA is TGTGCCAGCAGCGGGGGTAGGACTGAAGCTTTCTTT.

This clone came up once. The chain recombines TRBV5-1 with TRBJ1-5, with 7 positions matching TRBD1. The CDR3 extends over 15 amino acids. Trimming took 0 bases from V and 6 from J; bases not matched to a gene: 6. Germline lookup yields CDR1 SGHRS and CDR2 YFSETQ. In DNA form, the CDR3 reads TGCGCCAGCAGCTTGGCCGGACAGGTGGGTCAGCCCCAGCATTTT. Encoded protein: CASSLAGQVGQPQHF.

By sample share, this clone is medium-sized (0.01 to 0.1%). The chain recombines TRBV24-1 with TRBJ2-3, with D perhaps TRBD1 or TRBD2 (6 bases each). Germline CDR1 is KGHDR and CDR2 is SFDVKD. Trimming removed 5 bases from V and 2 bases from J, with 10 bases in between. The CDR3 has 14 residues. The CDR3 region has the DNA TGTGCCACCAGTGCGGGGGCCTTCACAGATACGCAGTATTTT. The encoded protein is CATSAGAFTDTQYF.

This chain joins TRBV20-1 and TRBJ2-7; no firm D call. CDR3 length: 11 residues. V dropped 5 bases and J dropped 4 bases, with 9 bases sitting between them. Per the germline V gene, CDR1 is DFQATT and CDR2 is SNEGSKA (reference sequence). In DNA form, the CDR3 reads TGCAGTGCTCCAAACTATTACGAGCAGTACTTC. Translating gives CSAPNYYEQYF.

The chain recombines TRBV4-1 with TRBJ1-2; a weak D match, TRBD1 (6 bases). The V gene's germline CDR1 is MGHRA and CDR2 YSYEKL. The CDR3 covers 15 residues. Trimming left V 4 bases short and J 4 bases short, with 16 bases between. CDR3 nucleotide sequence: TGCGCCAGCAGCCCAGGACAGCTCTTGGGCTATGGCTACACCTTC. This gives the protein CASSPGQLLGYGYTF.

The chain combines TRBV28 with TRBJ1-1; a possible D gene is TRBD1 (6 bases). The CDR3 loop spans 14 amino acids. Per germline, CDR1 MDHEN and CDR2 SYDVKM. Trimming took 8 bases from V and 1 from J, leaving 14 bases between them. CDR3 residues: CASVEAGANTEAFF. As DNA, the CDR3 is TGTGCCAGCGTGGAAGCAGGGGCGAACACTGAAGCTTTCTTT.

The chain joins TRBV9 to TRBJ2-2, with TRBD2 matching over 7 bases. Germline V gene sequence: CDR1 SGDLS, CDR2 YYNGEE. J was trimmed by 0 bases and V by 2 bases; bases with no gene match: 4. CDR3 length: 16 residues. Here the CDR3 DNA reads TGTGCCAGCAGCGTCACAGCGGGGACGAACACCGGGGAGCTGTTTTTT. It translates to CASSVTAGTNTGELFF. The variable domain in full, completed from reference TRBV9 and TRBJ2-2, reads DSGVTQTPKHLITATGQRVTLRCSPRSGDLSVYWYQQSLDQGLQFLIQYYNGEERAKGNILERFSAQQFPDLHSELNLSSLELGDSALYFCASSVTAGTNTGELFFGEGSRLTVL.

V usage is TRBV5-4 and J usage is TRBJ2-3, with 7 positions matching TRBD2. Looked up from germline, CDR1 is SGHNT and CDR2 is YYREEE (reference sequence). The CDR3 is made up of 15 amino acids. CDR3 loop: CAASRASGTTDTQYF. CDR3 DNA sequence: TGTGCAGCAAGCCGGGCTAGCGGCACCACAGATACGCAGTATTTT.

The chain recombines TRBV7-9 with TRBJ1-1; D is undetermined. V gave up 2 bases and J gave up 5 bases, with 12 bases separating them. Germline V gives CDR1 SEHNR, CDR2 FQNEAQ (reference sequence). The CDR3 is 14 residues long. The CDR3 loop reads CASSLSNRKTEAFF. The CDR3 DNA reads TGTGCCAGCAGCTTATCTAACAGAAAAACTGAAGCTTTCTTT.

The chain is built from TRBV6-1 and TRBJ2-5; TRBD2 might be the D (5 bases). V was shortened by 1 base and J by 1 base, with 10 bases between the two germline ends. CDR3 length: 15 amino acids. The germline CDR1 and CDR2 sequences are MNHNS and SASEGT. As DNA, the CDR3 is TGTGCCAGCAGTGAAGGATTCGGGATCCAAGAGACCCAGTACTTC. It is translated as CASSEGFGIQETQYF.

The rearrangement uses TRBV2 and TRBJ2-7; D gene uncertain. V was trimmed by 10 bases and J by 0 bases, leaving 13 bases between them. The CDR3 sequence is 13 residues long. Germline V CDR1 and CDR2: SNHLY, FYNNEI. In nucleotides, the CDR3 is TGTGCCACGGAAACGACTGGCTCCTACGAGCAGTACTTC. Its protein product is CATETTGSYEQYF.

The rearrangement uses TRBV7-9 and TRBJ2-7; tentative D call: TRBD1 (5 bases). There are 14 residues in the CDR3. Germline loops: CDR1 SEHNR, CDR2 FQNEAQ (reference sequence). V lost 5 bases and J 4 bases, leaving 15 bases between the germline ends. The CDR3 coding sequence is TGTGCCAGCAGCCAAACAGGCACCTTGTACGAGCAGTACTTC. This codes for CASSQTGTLYEQYF. The complete variable domain, with remaining parts taken from reference TRBV7-9 and TRBJ2-7, reads DTGVSQNPRHKITKRGQNVTFRCDPISEHNRLYWYRQTLGQGPEFLTYFQNEAQLEKSRLLSDRFSAERPKGSFSTLEIQRTEQGDSAMYLCASSQTGTLYEQYFGPGTRLTVT.

The genes are TRBV2 and TRBJ1-1, with D uncertain. This CDR3 is built from 14 residues. Trimming left V 4 bases short and J 1 base short, with 10 bases between. CDR1 is SNHLY, CDR2 FYNNEI, per germline. CDR3 sequence (DNA): TGTGCCAGCAGTGTTAGTGGAAAGAACACTGAAGCTTTCTTT. It yields the protein CASSVSGKNTEAFF.

The V and J genes are TRBV11-1 and TRBJ1-1; D may be TRBD1 (6 bases). The V gene lost 2 bases and the J gene lost 4 bases, with 8 bases spanning the gap. Germline V gene sequence: CDR1 SGHAT, CDR2 FQDESV (reference sequence). The CDR3 has 13 residues. CDR3 nucleotide sequence: TGTGCCAGCAGCTTAACGGGGGCCACTGAAGCTTTCTTT. This gives the protein CASSLTGATEAFF.

The chain has TRBV5-1 and TRBJ1-2, with D possibly matching TRBD1 (5 bases). This CDR3 is 17 amino acids long. Germline V lookup: CDR1 SGHRS, CDR2 YFSETQ. V was clipped by 3 bases and J by 0 bases, with 18 bases between them. CDR3 DNA sequence: TGCGCCAGCAGCTCCTCAGGGAGGGCCGCTTCTAACTATGGCTACACCTTC. Translation gives CASSSSGRAASNYGYTF.

This sequence joins TRBV27 and TRBJ1-3, with unresolved D. Germline V gene lookup returns CDR1 MNHEY and CDR2 SMNVEV (reference sequence). The CDR3 is made up of 16 amino acids. The V end was cut by 2 bases, the J end by 7 bases, with 18 bases between. CDR3 sequence (DNA): TGTGCCAGCAGTTTACGCCCTCCGTATCTAGGGAACACCATATATTTT. It yields the protein CASSLRPPYLGNTIYF.

The V gene is TRBV14, the J gene TRBJ1-1; TRBD1 is a possible D gene (5 bases). V lost 5 bases to trimming and J lost 4 bases, with 17 bases between them. Looked up from germline, CDR1 is SGHDN and CDR2 is FVKESK. The CDR3 contains 15 residues. As DNA, the CDR3 is TGTGCCAGCAGCAACTGGGGACGGCAGTTCACTGAAGCTTTCTTT. It translates to CASSNWGRQFTEAFF. The variable domain in full, completed from reference TRBV14 and TRBJ1-1, reads EAGVTQFPSHSVIEKGQTVTLRCDPISGHDNLYWYRRVMGKEIKFLLHFVKESKQDESGMPNNRFLAERTGGTYSTLKVQPAELEDSGVYFCASSNWGRQFTEAFFGQGTRLTVV.

This clone has more than one count but fewer than ten. The J gene is TRBJ2-5, the V gene TRBV7-8, with 14 nucleotides matching TRBD2. Unmatched junction bases numbered 3, after V lost 4 bases and J lost 2 bases. The CDR3 consists of 16 residues. Per germline, CDR1 SGHVS and CDR2 FQNEAQ. This chain's CDR3 is CASSSGLAGGQETQYF. In DNA form, the CDR3 reads TGTGCCAGCAGCTCAGGACTAGCGGGGGGACAAGAGACCCAGTACTTC.

In its sample, this clone was seen a few times. The chain combines TRBV3-1 (or the pseudogene TRBV3-2) with TRBJ2-1; a weak D match, TRBD2 (5 bases). The CDR3 is 17 residues long. Germline V lookup: CDR1 LGHDT, CDR2 YNNKEL (reference sequence). V was cut by 5 bases and J by 4 bases, with 21 bases left in between. CDR3 nucleotides: TGTGCCAGCAGCAAAACCAAACTAGGATCAGTATACAATGAGCAGTTCTTC. This gives the protein CASSKTKLGSVYNEQFF.

This sequence joins TRBV2 and TRBJ1-6; 11 bases align to TRBD1. The germline gives CDR1 SNHLY, CDR2 FYNNEI. This CDR3 comprises 14 residues. Unmatched junction bases numbered 6, after V lost 7 bases and J lost 10 bases. The CDR3 region has the DNA TGTGCCAGCAATGGGGGACAGGGGGTCTCACCCCTCCACTTT. Translating gives CASNGGQGVSPLHF.

The rearrangement joins TRBV3-1 (or the pseudogene TRBV3-2) to TRBJ2-5, with TRBD2 matching 15 bases. This CDR3 is 16 amino acids long. Trimming cost V 5 bases and J 2 bases; bases outside gene matches: 3. The germline CDR1 and CDR2 sequences are LGHDT and YNNKEL (reference sequence). CDR3 coding DNA: TGTGCCAGCAGCTTCGGACTAGCGGGGGGGCAAGAGACCCAGTACTTC. As protein: CASSFGLAGGQETQYF.

The chain joins TRBV5-4 to TRBJ2-1; 12 bases match TRBD2. From germline, CDR1 is SGHNT and CDR2 YYREEE (reference sequence). The CDR3 covers 17 residues. Trimming removed 4 bases from V and 0 bases from J; junction bases left unmatched: 5. CDR3 protein: CASSMGLAGSSYNEQFF. The DNA for the CDR3 is TGTGCCAGCAGCATGGGACTAGCGGGTAGCTCCTACAATGAGCAGTTCTTC.